This T cell receptor beta chain was recovered during a study of cytotoxic CD8 clonotypes in ibrutinib-treated CLL. Method: immunoSEQ multiplex PCR; TCRdb's copy keeps in-frame clones and lacks some. The sample lists 20,000 to 30,000 clones, about 67% occurring once. The source was PBMCs, collected after 12 months of ibrutinib treatment. The sequence came from a human donor with chronic lymphocytic leukemia.

For the CDR3, the DNA is TGTGCCAGCAGAAGCGCCGGGGCCGCCTCCGAGCAGTACTTC. The encoded protein is CASRSAGAASEQYF. The chain is built from TRBV28 and TRBJ2-7; either TRBD1 or TRBD2 may fit D (5 bases each). With 6 bases removed from V and 6 bases from J, the gap between germline ends came to 18 bases. CDR1 MDHEN and CDR2 SYDVKM come from the germline V gene. This CDR3 spans 14 amino acids.